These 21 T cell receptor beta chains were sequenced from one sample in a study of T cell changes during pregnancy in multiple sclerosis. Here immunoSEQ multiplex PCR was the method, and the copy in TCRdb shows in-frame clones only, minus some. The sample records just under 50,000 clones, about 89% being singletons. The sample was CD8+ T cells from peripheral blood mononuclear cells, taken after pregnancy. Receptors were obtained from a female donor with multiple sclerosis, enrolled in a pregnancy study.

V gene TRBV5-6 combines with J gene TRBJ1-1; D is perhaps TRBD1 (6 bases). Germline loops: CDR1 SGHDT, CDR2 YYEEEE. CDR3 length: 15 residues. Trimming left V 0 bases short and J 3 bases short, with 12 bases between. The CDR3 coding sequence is TGTGCCAGCAGCTTGGTTCGACAGGCGGACACTGAAGCTTTCTTT. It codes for CASSLVRQADTEAFF. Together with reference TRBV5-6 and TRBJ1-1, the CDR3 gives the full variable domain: DAGVTQSPTHLIKTRGQQVTLRCSPKSGHDTVSWYQQALGQGPQFIFQYYEEEERQRGNFPDRFSGHQFPNYSSELNVNALLLGDSALYLCASSLVRQADTEAFFGQGTRLTVV.

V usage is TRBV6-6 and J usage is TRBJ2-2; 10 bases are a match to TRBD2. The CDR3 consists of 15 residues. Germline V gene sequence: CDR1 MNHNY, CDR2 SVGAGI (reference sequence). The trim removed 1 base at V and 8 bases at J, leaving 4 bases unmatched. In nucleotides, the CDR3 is TGTGCCAGCAGTTACTTAGCGGGGGGTGGAGGGGAGCTGTTTTTT. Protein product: CASSYLAGGGGELFF.

The chain's CDR3 is CASGSGAWDYEQYF. DNA of the CDR3: TGTGCCAGTGGCTCAGGGGCCTGGGACTACGAGCAGTACTTC. The V gene is TRBV19, the J gene TRBJ2-7; TRBD1 is a possible D gene (6 bases). Germline V CDR1 and CDR2: LNHDA, SQIVND (reference sequence). V gave up 8 bases and J gave up 3 bases, with 17 bases separating them. This CDR3 contains 14 residues.

The CDR3 DNA follows: TGCGCCAGCAGCTGGACAGGGGGCGGCTCCTACGAGCAGTACTTC. Translating it yields CASSWTGGGSYEQYF. V usage is TRBV5-1 and J usage is TRBJ2-7; 11 bases map to TRBD1. V was pared by 3 bases and J by 0 bases, with 2 bases of the junction left unmatched. Germline V gives CDR1 SGHRS, CDR2 YFSETQ. CDR3 length: 15 amino acids.

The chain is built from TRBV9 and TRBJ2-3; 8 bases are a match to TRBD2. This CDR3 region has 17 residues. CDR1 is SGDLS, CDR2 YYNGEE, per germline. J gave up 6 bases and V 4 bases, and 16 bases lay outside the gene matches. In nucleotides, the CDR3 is TGTGCCAGCAGCCTTCCAACTGGCGGGGGGCTGAGCGATACGCAGTATTTT. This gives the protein CASSLPTGGGLSDTQYF.

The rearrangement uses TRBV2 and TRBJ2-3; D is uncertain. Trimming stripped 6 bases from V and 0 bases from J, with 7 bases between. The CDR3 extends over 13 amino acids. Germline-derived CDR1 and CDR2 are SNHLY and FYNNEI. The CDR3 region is CASRKTSTDTQYF. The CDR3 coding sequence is TGTGCCAGCAGGAAAACTAGCACAGATACGCAGTATTTT.

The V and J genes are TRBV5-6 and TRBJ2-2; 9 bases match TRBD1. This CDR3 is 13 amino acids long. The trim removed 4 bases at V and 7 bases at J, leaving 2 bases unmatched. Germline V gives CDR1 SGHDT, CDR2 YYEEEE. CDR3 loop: CASSPGQGGELFF. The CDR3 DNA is TGTGCCAGCAGCCCGGGACAGGGCGGGGAGCTGTTTTTT. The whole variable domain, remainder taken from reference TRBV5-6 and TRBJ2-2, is DAGVTQSPTHLIKTRGQQVTLRCSPKSGHDTVSWYQQALGQGPQFIFQYYEEEERQRGNFPDRFSGHQFPNYSSELNVNALLLGDSALYLCASSPGQGGELFFGEGSRLTVL.

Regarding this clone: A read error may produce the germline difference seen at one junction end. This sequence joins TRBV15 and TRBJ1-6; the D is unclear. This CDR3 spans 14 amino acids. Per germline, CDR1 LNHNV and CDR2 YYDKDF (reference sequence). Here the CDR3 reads CATSDSSYNSLLHF. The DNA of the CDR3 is TGTGCCACTTCCGATAGCTCCTATAATTCACTCCTCCACTTT.

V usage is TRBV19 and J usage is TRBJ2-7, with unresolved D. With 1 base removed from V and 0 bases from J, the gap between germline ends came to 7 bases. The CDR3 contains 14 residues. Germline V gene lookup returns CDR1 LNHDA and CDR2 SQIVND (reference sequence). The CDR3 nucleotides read TGTGCCAGTAGTATAGCCTTAATCTCCTACGAGCAGTACTTC. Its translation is CASSIALISYEQYF.

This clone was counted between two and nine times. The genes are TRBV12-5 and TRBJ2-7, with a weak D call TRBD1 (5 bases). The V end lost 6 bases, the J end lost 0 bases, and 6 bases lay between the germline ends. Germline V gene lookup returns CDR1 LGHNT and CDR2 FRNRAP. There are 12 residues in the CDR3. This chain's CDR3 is CASGDISYEQYF. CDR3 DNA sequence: TGTGCTAGTGGGGACATCTCCTACGAGCAGTACTTC.

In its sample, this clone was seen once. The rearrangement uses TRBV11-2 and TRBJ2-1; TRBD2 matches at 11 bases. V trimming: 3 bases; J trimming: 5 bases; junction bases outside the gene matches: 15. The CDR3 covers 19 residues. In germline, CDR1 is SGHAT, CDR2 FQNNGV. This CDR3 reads CASSFETSGGLQRDNEQFF. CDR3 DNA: TGTGCCAGCAGCTTTGAAACTAGCGGGGGACTCCAGAGGGACAATGAGCAGTTCTTC.

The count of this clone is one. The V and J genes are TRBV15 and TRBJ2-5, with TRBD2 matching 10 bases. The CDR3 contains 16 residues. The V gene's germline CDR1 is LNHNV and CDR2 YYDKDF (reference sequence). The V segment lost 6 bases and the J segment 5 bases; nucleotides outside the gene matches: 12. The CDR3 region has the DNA TGTGCCACCAGACGCATAGCGGGGGGCGGTCTGGAGACCCAGTACTTC. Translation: CATRRIAGGGLETQYF.

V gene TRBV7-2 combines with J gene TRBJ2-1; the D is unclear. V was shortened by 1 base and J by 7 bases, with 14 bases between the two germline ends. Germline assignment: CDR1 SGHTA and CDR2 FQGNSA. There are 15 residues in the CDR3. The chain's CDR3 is CASSLGGTLLNEQFF. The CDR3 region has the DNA TGTGCCAGCAGCTTAGGAGGAACCCTGTTAAATGAGCAGTTCTTC.

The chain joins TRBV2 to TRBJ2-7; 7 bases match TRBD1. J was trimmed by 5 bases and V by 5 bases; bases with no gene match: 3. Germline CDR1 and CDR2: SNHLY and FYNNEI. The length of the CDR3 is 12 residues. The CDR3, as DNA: TGTGCCAGCAGTTCGACAGGGAACGAGCAGTACTTC. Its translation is CASSSTGNEQYF.

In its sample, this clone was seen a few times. The CDR3 coding sequence is TGTGCCTGGAGTGGGAGGGAGGGTAAAGCTTTCTTT. Translating gives CAWSGREGKAFF. The rearrangement joins TRBV30 to TRBJ1-1; D ambiguous. Per germline, CDR1 GTSNPN and CDR2 SVGIG (reference sequence). The ends were cut back, 1 base at V and 9 bases at J, with 12 bases in the middle. CDR3 length equals 12 residues.

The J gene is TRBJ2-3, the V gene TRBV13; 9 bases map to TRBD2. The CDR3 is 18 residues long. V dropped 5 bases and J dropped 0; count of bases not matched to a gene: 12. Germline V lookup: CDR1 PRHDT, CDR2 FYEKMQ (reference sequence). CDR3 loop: CASSPSGTASSSTDTQYF. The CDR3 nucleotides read TGTGCCAGCAGCCCTAGCGGGACAGCGTCTTCTAGCACAGATACGCAGTATTTT.

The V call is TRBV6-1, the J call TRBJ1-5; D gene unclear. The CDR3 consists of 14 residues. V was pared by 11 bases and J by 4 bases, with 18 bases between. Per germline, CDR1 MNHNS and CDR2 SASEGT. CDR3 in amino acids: CASLGVWVNQPQHF. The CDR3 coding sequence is TGTGCCTCCCTAGGCGTCTGGGTGAATCAGCCCCAGCATTTT.

The CDR3 sequence is CASSVGQGDGYTF. DNA of the CDR3: TGTGCCAGCAGCGTAGGACAGGGTGATGGCTACACCTTC. The V and J genes are TRBV9 and TRBJ1-2; the match to TRBD1 covers 7 bases. The trim removed 0 bases at V and 6 bases at J, leaving 2 bases unmatched. This CDR3 spans 13 amino acids. Germline assignment: CDR1 SGDLS and CDR2 YYNGEE.

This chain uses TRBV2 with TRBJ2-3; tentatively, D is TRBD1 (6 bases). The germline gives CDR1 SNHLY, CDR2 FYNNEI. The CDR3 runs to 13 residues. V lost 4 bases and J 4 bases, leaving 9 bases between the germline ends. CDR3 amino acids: CASSGPGADTQYF. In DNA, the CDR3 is TGTGCCAGCAGTGGGCCAGGGGCAGATACGCAGTATTTT.

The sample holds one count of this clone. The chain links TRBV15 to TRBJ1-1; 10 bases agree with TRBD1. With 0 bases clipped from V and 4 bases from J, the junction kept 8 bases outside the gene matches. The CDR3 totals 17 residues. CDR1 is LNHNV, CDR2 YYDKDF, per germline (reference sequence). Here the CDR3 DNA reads TGTGCCACCAGCAGAGAGGGGACAGGGGTCTTTGGCACTGAAGCTTTCTTT. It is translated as CATSREGTGVFGTEAFF. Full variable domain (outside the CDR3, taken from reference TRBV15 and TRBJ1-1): DAMVIQNPRYQVTQFGKPVTLSCSQTLNHNVMYWYQQKSSQAPKLLFHYYDKDFNNEADTPDNFQSRRPNTSFCFLDIRSPGLGDTAMYLCATSREGTGVFGTEAFFGQGTRLTVV.

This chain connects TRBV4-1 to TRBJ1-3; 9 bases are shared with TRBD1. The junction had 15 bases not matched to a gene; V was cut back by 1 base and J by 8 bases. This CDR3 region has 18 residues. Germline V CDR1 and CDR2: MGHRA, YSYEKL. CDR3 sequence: CASSQGSLNRDRAHTIYF. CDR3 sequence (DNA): TGCGCCAGCAGCCAAGGGTCGCTAAACCGGGACAGGGCCCACACCATATATTTT.